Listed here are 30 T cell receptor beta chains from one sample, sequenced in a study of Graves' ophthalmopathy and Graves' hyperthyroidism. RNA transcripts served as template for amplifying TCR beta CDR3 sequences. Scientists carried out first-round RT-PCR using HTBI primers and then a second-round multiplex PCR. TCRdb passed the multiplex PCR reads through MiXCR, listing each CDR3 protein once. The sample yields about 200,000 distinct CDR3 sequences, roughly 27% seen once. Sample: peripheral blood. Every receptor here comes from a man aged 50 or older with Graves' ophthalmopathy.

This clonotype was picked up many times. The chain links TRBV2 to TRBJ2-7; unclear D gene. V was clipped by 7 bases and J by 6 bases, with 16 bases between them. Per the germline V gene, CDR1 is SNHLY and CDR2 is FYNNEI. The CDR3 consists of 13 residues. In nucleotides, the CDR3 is TGTGCCAGCATGGTCGGCGCTACACCCGAGCAGTACTTC. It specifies CASMVGATPEQYF.

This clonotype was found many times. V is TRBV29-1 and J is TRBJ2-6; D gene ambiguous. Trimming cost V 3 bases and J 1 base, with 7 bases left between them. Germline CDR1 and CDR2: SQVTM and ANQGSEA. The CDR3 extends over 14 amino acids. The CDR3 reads CSVDESSGANVLTF. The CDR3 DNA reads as TGCAGCGTTGATGAGTCTTCTGGGGCCAACGTCCTGACTTTC.

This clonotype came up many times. CDR3 sequence reads: CSAMIAGELFF. CDR3 coding DNA: TGCAGTGCTATGATAGCCGGGGAGCTGTTTTTT. The chain links TRBV20-1 to TRBJ2-2; D uncertain. Trimming took off 4 bases at V and 6 bases at J, with 6 bases between the two ends. The germline CDR1 and CDR2 sequences are DFQATT and SNEGSKA (reference sequence). The CDR3 runs 11 residues.

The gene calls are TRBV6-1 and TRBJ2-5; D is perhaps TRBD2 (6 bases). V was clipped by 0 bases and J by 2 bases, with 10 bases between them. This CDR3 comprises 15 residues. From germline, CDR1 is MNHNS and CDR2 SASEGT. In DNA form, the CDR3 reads TGTGCCAGCAGTGAAGCCTTTGGGGGGCAAGAGACCCAGTACTTC. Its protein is CASSEAFGGQETQYF.

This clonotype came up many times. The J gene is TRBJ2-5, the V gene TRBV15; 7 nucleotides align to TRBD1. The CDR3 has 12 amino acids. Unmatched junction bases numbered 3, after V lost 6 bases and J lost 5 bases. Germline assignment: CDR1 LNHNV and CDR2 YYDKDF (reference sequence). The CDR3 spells CATSNRGETQYF. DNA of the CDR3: TGTGCCACCAGTAACAGGGGTGAGACCCAGTACTTC.

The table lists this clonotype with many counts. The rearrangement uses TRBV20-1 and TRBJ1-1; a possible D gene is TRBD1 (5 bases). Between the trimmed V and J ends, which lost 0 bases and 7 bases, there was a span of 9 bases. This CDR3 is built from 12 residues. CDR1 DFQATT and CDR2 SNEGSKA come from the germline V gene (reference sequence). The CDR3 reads CSARDPGGEAFF. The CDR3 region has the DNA TGCAGTGCTAGAGACCCCGGGGGTGAAGCTTTCTTT.

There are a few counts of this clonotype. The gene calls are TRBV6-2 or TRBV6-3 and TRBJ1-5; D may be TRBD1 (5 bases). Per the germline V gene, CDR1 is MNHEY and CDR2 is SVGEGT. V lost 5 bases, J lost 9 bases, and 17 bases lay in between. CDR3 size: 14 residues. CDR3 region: CASSAPGGLVPQHF. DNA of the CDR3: TGTGCCAGCAGTGCCCCGGGGGGTTTGGTGCCCCAGCATTTT.

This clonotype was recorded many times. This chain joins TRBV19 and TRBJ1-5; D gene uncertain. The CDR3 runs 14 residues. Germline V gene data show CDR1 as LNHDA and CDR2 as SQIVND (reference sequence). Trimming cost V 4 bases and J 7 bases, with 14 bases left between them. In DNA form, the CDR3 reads TGTGCCAGTAGTAGGAGAGAAAACGGGCAGCCCCAGCATTTT. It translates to CASSRRENGQPQHF.

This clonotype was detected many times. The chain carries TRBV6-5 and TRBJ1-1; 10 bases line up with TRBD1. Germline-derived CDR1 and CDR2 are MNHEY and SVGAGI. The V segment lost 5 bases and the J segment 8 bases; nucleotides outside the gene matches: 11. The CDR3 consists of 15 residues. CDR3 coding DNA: TGTGCCAGCAGTCTCCTGGGGGGGACAGGGGCAGAAGCTTTCTTT. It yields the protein CASSLLGGTGAEAFF.

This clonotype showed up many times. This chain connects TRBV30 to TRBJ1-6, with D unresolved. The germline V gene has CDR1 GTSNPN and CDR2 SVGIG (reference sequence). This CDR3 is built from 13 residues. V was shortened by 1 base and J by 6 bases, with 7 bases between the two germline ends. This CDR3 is CAWSGGGNSPLHF. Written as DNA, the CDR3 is TGTGCCTGGAGTGGGGGAGGTAATTCACCCCTCCACTTT.

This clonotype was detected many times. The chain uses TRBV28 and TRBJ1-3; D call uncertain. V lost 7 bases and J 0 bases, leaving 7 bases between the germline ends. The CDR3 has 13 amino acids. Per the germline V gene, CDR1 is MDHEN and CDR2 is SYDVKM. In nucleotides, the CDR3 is TGTGCCAGCAAGGCCCGCTCTGGAAACACCATATATTTT. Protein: CASKARSGNTIYF.

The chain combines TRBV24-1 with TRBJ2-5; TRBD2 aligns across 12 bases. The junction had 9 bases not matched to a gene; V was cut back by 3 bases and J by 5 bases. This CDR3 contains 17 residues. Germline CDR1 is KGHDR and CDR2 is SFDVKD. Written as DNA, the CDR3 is TGTGCCACCAGTGATATGACTAGCGGGAGTGAGATGGAGACCCAGTACTTC. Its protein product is CATSDMTSGSEMETQYF.

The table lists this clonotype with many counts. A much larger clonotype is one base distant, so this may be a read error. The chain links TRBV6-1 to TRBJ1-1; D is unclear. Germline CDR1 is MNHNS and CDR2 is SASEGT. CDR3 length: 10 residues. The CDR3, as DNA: TGTGCCAGCAGTGCGAGGTCCGCTTCCTTT. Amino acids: CASSARSASF.

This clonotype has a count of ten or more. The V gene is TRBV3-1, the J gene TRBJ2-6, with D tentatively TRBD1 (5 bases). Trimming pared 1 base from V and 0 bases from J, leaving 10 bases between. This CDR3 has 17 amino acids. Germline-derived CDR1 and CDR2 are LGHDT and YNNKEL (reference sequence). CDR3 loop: CASSQVYGASGANVLTF. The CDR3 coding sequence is TGTGCCAGCAGCCAAGTGTATGGGGCCTCTGGGGCCAACGTCCTGACTTTC.

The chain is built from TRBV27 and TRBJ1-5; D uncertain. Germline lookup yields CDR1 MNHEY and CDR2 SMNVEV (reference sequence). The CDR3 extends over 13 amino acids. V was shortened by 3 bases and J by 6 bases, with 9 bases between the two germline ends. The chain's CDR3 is CASSFGRAQPQHF. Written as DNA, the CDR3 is TGTGCCAGCAGTTTTGGACGGGCTCAGCCCCAGCATTTT.

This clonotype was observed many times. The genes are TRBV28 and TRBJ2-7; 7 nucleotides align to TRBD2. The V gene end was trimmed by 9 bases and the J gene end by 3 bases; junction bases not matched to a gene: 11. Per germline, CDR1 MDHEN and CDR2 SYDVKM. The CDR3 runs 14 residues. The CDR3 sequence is CARGNSGENYEQYF. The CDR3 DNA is TGTGCCAGGGGGAACAGCGGGGAAAACTACGAGCAGTACTTC.

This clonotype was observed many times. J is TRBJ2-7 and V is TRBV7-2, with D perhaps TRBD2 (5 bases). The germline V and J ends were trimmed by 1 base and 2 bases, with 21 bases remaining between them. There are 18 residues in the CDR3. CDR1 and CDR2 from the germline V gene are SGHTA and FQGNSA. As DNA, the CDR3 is TGTGCCAGCAGCTTAGGGCCTTCAACAGCGGAGCTAACCTACGAGCAGTACTTC. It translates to CASSLGPSTAELTYEQYF.

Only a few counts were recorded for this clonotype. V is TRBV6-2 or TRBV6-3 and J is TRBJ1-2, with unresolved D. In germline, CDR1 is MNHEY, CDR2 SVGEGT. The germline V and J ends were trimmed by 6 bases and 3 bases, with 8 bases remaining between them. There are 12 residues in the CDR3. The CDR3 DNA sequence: TGTGCCAGCAGCTACGTGGACTATGGCTACACCTTC. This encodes CASSYVDYGYTF.

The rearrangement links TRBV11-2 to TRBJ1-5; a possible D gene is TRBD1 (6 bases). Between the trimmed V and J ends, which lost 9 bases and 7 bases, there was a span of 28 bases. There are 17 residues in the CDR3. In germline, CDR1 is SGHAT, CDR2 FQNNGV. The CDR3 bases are TGTGCCAGACCCTCCCATACAACCGGACAGCGGACGCAGCCCCAGCATTTT. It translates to CARPSHTTGQRTQPQHF.

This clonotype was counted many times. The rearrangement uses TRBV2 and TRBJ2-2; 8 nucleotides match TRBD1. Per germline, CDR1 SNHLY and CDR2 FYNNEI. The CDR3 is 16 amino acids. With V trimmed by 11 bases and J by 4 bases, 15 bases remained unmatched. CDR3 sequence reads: CAQQRGAGGGTGELFF. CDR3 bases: TGTGCCCAGCAGCGAGGGGCAGGGGGCGGCACCGGGGAGCTGTTTTTT.

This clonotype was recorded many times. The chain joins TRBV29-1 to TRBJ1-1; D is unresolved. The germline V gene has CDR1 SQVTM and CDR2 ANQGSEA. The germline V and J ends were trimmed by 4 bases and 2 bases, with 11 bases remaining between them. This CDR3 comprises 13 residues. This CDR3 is CSVVAGLNTEAFF. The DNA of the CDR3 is TGCAGCGTTGTCGCGGGATTAAACACTGAAGCTTTCTTT.

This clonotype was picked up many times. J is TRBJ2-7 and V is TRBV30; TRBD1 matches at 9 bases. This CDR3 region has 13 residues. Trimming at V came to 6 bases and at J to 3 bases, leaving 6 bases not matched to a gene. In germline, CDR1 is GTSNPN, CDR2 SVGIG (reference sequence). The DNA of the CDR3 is TGTGCCTGCAGACACAGGGGGCTCTACGAGCAGTACTTC. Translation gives CACRHRGLYEQYF.

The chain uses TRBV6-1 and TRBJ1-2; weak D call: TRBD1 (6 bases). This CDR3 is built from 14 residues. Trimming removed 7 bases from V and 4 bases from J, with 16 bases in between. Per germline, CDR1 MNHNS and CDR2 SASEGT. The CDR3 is CASIQGLLGYGYTF. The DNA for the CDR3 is TGTGCCAGCATTCAGGGGCTCCTGGGCTATGGCTACACCTTC.

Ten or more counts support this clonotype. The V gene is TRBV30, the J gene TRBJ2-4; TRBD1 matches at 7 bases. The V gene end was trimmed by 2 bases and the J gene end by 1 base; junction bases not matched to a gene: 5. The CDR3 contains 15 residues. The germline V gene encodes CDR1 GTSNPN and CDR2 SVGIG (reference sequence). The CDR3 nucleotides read TGTGCCTGGAGTCGTACGACAGGGGCCAAAAACATTCAGTACTTC. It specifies CAWSRTTGAKNIQYF.

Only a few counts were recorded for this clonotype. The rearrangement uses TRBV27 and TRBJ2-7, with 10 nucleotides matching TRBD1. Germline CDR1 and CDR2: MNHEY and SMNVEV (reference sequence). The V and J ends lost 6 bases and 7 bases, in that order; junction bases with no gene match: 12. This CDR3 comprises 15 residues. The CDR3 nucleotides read TGTGCCAGCAGCTTTCGGGGACAGGGGAGGTGGGAGCAGTACTTC. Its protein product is CASSFRGQGRWEQYF.

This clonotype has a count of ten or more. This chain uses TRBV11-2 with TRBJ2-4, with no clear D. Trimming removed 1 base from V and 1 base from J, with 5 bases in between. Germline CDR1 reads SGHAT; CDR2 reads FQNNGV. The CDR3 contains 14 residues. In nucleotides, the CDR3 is TGTGCCAGCAGCTTAGCCGGTGCCAAAAACATTCAGTACTTC. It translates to CASSLAGAKNIQYF.

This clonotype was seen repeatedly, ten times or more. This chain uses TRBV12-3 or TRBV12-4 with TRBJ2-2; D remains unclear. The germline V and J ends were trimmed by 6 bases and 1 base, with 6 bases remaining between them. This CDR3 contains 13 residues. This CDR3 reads CASRRRNTGELFF. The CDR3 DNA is TGTGCCAGCAGGCGACGGAACACCGGGGAGCTGTTTTTT.

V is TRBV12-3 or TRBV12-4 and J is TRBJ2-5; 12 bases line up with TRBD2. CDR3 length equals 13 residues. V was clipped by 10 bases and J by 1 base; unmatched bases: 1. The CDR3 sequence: CATLAGGQETQYF. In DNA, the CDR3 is TGTGCCACACTAGCGGGAGGCCAAGAGACCCAGTACTTC.

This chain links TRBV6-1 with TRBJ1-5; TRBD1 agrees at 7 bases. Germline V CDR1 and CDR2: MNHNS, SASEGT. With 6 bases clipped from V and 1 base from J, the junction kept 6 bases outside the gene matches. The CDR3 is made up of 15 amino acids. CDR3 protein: CASRAGQSSNQPQHF. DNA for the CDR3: TGTGCCAGCAGAGCGGGACAGAGCAGCAATCAGCCCCAGCATTTT.

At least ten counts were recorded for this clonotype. CDR3 amino acids: CASSPPTVSYEQYF. CDR3 DNA: TGTGCCAGCTCACCACCGACAGTCTCCTACGAGCAGTACTTC. The rearrangement joins TRBV18 to TRBJ2-7; TRBD1 is a possible D gene (5 bases). The CDR3 is 14 amino acids. The germline V and J ends were trimmed by 0 bases and 0 bases, with 6 bases remaining between them. The germline V gene encodes CDR1 KGHSH and CDR2 LQKENI.